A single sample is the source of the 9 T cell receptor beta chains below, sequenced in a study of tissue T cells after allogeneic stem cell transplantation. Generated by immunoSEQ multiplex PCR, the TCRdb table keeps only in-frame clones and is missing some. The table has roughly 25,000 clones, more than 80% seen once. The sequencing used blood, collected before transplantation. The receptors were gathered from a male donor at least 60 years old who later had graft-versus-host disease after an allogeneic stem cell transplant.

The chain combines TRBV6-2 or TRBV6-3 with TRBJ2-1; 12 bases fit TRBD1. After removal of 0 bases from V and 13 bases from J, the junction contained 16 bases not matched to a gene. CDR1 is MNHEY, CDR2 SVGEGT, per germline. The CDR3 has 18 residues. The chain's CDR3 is CASSYSKGTGGYNSPQFF. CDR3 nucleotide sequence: TGTGCCAGCAGTTACTCGAAGGGGACAGGGGGCTACAACTCCCCCCAGTTCTTC.

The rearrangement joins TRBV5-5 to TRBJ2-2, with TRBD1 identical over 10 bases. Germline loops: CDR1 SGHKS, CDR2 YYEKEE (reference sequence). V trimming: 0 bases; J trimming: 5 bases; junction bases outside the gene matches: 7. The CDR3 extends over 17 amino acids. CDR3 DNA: TGTGCCAGCAGCTTGGCATGGACAGGGGGTTATACCGGGGAGCTGTTTTTT. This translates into CASSLAWTGGYTGELFF.

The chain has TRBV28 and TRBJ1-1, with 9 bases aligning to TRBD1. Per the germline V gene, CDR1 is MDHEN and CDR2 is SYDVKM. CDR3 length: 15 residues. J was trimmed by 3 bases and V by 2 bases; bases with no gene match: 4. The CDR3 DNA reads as TGTGCCAGCAGTTTACAAGGACAGGGGTACACTGAAGCTTTCTTT. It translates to CASSLQGQGYTEAFF.

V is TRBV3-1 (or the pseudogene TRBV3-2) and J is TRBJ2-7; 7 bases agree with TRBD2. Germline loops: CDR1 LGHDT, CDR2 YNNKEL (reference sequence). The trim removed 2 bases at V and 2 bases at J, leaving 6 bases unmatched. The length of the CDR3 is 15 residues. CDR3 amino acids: CASSQYGSGAYEQYF. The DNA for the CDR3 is TGTGCCAGCAGCCAATACGGGAGCGGGGCCTACGAGCAGTACTTC.

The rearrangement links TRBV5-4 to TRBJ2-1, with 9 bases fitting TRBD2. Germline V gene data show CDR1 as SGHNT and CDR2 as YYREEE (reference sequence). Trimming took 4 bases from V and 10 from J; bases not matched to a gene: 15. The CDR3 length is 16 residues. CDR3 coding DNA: TGTGCCAGCAGCCCGGAACTACTAGCGGGTGCTAAGGAGCAGTTCTTC. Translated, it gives CASSPELLAGAKEQFF.

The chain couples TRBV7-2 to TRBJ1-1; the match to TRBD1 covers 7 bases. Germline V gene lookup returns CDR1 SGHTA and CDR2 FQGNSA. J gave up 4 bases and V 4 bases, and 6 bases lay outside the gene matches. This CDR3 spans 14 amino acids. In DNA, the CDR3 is TGTGCCAGCAGCTCGACAGGGTTGGGCACTGAAGCTTTCTTT. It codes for CASSSTGLGTEAFF. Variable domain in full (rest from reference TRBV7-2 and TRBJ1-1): GAGVSQSPSNKVTEKGKDVELRCDPISGHTALYWYRQSLGQGLEFLIYFQGNSAPDKSGLPSDRFSAERTGGSVSTLTIQRTQQEDSAVYLCASSSTGLGTEAFFGQGTRLTVV.

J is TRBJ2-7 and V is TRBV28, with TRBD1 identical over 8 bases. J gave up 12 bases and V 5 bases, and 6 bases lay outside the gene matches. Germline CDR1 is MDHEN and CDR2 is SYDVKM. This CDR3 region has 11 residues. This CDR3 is CASSVQGEVYF. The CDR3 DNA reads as TGTGCCAGCAGTGTACAGGGGGAGGTGTACTTC.

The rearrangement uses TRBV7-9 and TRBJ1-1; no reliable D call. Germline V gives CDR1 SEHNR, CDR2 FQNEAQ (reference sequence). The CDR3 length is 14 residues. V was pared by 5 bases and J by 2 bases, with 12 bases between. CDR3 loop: CASSPRGVNTEAFF. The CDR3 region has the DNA TGTGCCAGCAGCCCAAGAGGAGTAAACACTGAAGCTTTCTTT.

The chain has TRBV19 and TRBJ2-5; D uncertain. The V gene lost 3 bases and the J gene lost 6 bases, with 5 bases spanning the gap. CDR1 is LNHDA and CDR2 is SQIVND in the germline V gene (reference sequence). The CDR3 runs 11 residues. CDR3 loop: CASSMGKTQYF. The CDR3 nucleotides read TGTGCCAGTAGTATGGGGAAGACCCAGTACTTC.